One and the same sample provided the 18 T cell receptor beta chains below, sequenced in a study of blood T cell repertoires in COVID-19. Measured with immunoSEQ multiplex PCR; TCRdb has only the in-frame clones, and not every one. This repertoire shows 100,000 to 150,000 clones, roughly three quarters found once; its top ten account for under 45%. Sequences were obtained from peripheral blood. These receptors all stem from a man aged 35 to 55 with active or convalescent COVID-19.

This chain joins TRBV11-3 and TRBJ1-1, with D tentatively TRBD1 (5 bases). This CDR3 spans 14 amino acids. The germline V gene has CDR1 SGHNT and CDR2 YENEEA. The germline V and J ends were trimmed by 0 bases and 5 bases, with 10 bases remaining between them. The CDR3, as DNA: TGTGCCAGCAGCTTAGAGGGGGGAAAAACTGAAGCTTTCTTT. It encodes CASSLEGGKTEAFF.

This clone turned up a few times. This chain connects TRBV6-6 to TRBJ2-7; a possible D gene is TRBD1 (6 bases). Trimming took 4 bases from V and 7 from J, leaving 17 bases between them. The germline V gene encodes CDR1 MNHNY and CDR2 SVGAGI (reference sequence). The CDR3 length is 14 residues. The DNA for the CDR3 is TGTGCCAGCAGTTCACAGGGTACCTCGGGGGAGCAGTACTTC. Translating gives CASSSQGTSGEQYF.

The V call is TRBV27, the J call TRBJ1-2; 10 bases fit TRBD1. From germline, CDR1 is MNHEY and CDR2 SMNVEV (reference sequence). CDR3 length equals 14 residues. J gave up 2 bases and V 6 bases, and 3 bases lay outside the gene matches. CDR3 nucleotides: TGTGCCAGCAGCCCGGGACAGGGGAACTATGGCTACACCTTC. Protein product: CASSPGQGNYGYTF.

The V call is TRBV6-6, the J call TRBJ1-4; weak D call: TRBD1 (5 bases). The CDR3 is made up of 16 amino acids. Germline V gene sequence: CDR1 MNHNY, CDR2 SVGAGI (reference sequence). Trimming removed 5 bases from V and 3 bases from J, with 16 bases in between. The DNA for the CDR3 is TGTGCCAGCAGTGCCCCCGTGGGGGGTTCTAATGAAAAACTGTTTTTT. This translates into CASSAPVGGSNEKLFF.

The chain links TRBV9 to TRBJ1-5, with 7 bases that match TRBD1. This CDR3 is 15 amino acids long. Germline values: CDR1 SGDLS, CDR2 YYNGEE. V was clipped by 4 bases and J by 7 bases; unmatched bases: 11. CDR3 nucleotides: TGTGCCAGCAGCAGAGACAGGGCAGGGTGGCAGCCCCAGCATTTT. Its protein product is CASSRDRAGWQPQHF.

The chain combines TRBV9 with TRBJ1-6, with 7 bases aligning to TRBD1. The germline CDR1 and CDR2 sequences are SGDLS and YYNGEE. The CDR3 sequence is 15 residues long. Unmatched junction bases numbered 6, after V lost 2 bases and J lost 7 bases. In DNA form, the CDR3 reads TGTGCCAGCAGCGTCGGACAGGCCCTAAATTCACCCCTCCACTTT. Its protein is CASSVGQALNSPLHF.

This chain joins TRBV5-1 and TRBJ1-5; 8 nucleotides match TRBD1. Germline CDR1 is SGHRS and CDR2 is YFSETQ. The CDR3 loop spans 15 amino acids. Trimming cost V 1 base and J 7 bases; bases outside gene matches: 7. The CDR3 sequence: CASSLSGQGEQPQHF. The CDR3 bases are TGCGCCAGCAGCTTGTCCGGACAGGGAGAACAGCCCCAGCATTTT.

CDR3 DNA sequence: TGTGCCAGCAGCCGAGGATTACAGGGTGCCCTCCACTTT. It translates to CASSRGLQGALHF. The chain has TRBV3-1 (or the pseudogene TRBV3-2) and TRBJ1-6; TRBD1 might be the D (6 bases). Germline V gene sequence: CDR1 LGHDT, CDR2 YNNKEL (reference sequence). Trimming removed 4 bases from V and 14 bases from J, with 15 bases in between. The CDR3 is 13 residues long.

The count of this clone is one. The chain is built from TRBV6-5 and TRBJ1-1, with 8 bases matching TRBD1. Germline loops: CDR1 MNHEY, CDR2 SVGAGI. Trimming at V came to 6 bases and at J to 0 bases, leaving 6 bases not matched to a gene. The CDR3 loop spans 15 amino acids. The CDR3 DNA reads TGTGCCAGCAGGCTGACAGGGGCCTTGAACACTGAAGCTTTCTTT. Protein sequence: CASRLTGALNTEAFF.

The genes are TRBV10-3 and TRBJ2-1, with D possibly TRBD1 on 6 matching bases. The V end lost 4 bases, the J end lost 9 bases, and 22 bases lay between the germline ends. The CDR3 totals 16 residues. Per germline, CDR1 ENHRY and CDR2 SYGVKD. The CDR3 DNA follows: TGTGCCATCAGTGCGGGACATCGGGGCATGGAAGCTGAGCAGTTCTTC. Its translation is CAISAGHRGMEAEQFF.

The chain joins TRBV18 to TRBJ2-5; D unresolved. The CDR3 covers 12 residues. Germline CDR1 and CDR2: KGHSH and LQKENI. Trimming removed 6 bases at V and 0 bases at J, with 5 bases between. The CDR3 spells CASSRNQETQYF. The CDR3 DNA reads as TGTGCCAGCTCGCGCAACCAAGAGACCCAGTACTTC. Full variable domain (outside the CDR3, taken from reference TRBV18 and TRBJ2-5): NAGVMQNPRHLVRRRGQEARLRCSPMKGHSHVYWYRQLPEEGLKFMVYLQKENIIDESGMPKERFSAEFPKEGPSILRIQQVVRGDSAAYFCASSRNQETQYFGPGTRLLVL.

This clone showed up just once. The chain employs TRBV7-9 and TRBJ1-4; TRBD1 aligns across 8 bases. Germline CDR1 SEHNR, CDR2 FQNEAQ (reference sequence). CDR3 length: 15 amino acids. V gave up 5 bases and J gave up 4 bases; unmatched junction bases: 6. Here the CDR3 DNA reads TGTGCCAGCAGCAATCGACAGGGGAATAATGAAAAACTGTTTTTT. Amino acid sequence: CASSNRQGNNEKLFF.

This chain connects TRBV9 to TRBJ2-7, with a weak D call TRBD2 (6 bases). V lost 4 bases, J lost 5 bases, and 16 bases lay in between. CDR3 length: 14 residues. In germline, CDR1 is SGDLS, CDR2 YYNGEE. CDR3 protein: CASSPPGGKDEQYF. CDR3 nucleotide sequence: TGTGCCAGCAGCCCCCCCGGGGGAAAAGACGAGCAGTACTTC.

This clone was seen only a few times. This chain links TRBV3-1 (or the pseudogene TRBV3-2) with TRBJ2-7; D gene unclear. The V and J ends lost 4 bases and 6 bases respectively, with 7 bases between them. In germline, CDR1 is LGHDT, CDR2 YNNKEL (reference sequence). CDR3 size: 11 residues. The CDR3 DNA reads TGTGCCAGCAGCCTACTCGGCGAGCAGTACTTC. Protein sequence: CASSLLGEQYF.

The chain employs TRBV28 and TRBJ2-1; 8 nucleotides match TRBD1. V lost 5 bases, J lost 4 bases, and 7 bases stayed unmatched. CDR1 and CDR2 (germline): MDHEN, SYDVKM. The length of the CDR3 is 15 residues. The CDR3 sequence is CASSLGTGTYNEQFF. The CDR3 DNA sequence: TGTGCCAGCAGTCTTGGGACAGGAACTTACAATGAGCAGTTCTTC.

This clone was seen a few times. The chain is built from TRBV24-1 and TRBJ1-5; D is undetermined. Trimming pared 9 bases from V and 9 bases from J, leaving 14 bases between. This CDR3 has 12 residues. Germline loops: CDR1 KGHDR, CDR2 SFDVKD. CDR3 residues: CATSDGVGPQHF. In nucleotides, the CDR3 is TGTGCCACCTCGGACGGGGTGGGGCCCCAGCATTTT.

The CDR3 DNA reads as TGTGCCTGGAGTTACCGACTGATGAACACTGAAGCTTTCTTT. Translated: CAWSYRLMNTEAFF. This rearrangement joins TRBV30 to TRBJ1-1; D ambiguous. This CDR3 contains 14 residues. V shed 2 bases and J shed 0 bases, with 10 bases lying between them. The germline CDR1 and CDR2 sequences are GTSNPN and SVGIG (reference sequence).

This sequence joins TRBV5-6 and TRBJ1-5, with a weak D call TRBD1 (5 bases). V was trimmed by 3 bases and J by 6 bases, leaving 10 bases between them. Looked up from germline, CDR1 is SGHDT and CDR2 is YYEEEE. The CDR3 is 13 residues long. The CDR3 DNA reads TGTGCCAGCAGCTCGACAGTGGGTCAGCCCCAGCATTTT. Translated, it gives CASSSTVGQPQHF.